This T cell receptor (beta chain) stems from a study of blood T cell repertoires in COVID-19. Seattle enrolled patients during active infection and tracked them longitudinally. Here immunoSEQ multiplex PCR was the method, and the copy in TCRdb shows in-frame clones only, minus some. The sample records around 400,000 clones, around 87% being singletons. V shed 0 bases and J shed 2 bases, with 7 bases lying between them. The CDR3 covers 14 residues. Germline CDR1 is MGHRA and CDR2 is YSYEKL. As for this clone: Other DNA variants within this sample encode the same CDR3.

The sequenced sample consisted of peripheral blood. The chain combines TRBV4-1 with TRBJ1-1; D uncertain. This clonotype was sampled from a woman in her 30s with COVID-19, enrolled during active disease. The CDR3 loop reads CASSQDSPNTEAFF. The CDR3 DNA is TGCGCCAGCAGCCAAGATTCCCCAAACACTGAAGCTTTCTTT.